This T cell receptor beta chain was identified in a study of T-cell memory formation after mild COVID-19. General study findings and limits: Clones that contracted from day 15 to 85 were balanced CD4/CD8, while later expanders leaned CD4+.

One entry per CDR3 protein results from TCRdb running MiXCR on the 5' RACE reads. The table includes some 130,000 distinct CDR3 sequences, around 27% detected once. This clonotype was found a few times. Its antigen is currently unknown. Germline V gene lookup returns CDR1 DFQATT and CDR2 SNEGSKA (reference sequence). The CDR3 length is 16 residues. J was trimmed by 6 bases and V by 5 bases; bases with no gene match: 17. The receptor comes from an adult woman who had mild COVID-19 (a few samples of this study predate the infection). Cell type and time point are not known. The sequencing sample was made of PBMCs or a T cell subset sorted from them (not recorded which). V and J are TRBV20-1 and TRBJ2-7; 9 bases match TRBD1. The CDR3 DNA is TGCAGTGCTGCAGACTACCAACAGGGGGCGCTGTCCGAGCAGTACTTC. This sequence encodes CSAADYQQGALSEQYF.